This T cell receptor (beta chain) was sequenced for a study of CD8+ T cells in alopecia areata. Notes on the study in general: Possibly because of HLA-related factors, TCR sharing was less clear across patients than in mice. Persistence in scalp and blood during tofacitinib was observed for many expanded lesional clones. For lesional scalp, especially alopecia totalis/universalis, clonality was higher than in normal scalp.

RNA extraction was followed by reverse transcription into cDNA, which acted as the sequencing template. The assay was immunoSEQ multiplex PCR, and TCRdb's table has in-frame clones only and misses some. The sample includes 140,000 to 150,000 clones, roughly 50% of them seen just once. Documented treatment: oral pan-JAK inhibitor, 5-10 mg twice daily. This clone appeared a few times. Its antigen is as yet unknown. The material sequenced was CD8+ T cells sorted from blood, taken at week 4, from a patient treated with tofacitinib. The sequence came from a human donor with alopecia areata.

DNA of the CDR3: TGTGCCTGGATCAGGGGGCGCGGTAATGAGCAGTTCTTC. Its translation: CAWIRGRGNEQFF. The rearrangement uses TRBV30 and TRBJ2-1; 8 nucleotides line up with TRBD1. V lost 4 bases to trimming and J lost 7 bases; unmatched junction nucleotides: 6. The germline V gene encodes CDR1 GTSNPN and CDR2 SVGIG (reference sequence). The CDR3 is 13 residues long.